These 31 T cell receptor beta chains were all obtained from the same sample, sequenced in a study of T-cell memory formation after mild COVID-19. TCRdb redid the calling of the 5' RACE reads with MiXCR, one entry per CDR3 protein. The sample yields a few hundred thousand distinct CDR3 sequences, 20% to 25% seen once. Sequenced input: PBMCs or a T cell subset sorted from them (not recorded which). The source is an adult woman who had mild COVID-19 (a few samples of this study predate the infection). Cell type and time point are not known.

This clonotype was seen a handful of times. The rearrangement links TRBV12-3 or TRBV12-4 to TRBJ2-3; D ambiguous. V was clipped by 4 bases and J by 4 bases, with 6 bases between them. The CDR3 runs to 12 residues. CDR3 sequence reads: CASSYTADTQYF. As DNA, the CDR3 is TGTGCCAGCAGTTACACTGCAGATACGCAGTATTTT.

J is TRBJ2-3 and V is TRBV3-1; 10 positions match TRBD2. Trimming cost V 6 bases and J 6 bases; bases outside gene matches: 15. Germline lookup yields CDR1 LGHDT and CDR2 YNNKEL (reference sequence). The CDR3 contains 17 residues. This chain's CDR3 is CASSPGQLAGLGDTQYF. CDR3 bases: TGTGCCAGCAGTCCCGGTCAACTAGCGGGGTTAGGGGATACGCAGTATTTT.

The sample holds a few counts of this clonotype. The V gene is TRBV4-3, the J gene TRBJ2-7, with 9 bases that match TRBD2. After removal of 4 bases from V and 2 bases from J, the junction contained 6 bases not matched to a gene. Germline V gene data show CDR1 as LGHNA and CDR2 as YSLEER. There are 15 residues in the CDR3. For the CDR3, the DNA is TGCGCCAGCAGCCCAAGGGCTAGCGGGACCTACGAGCAGTACTTC. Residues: CASSPRASGTYEQYF.

CDR3 sequence (DNA): TGTGCCACCCAAACCGGGACAGTATACAATGAGCAGTTCTTC. Its translation: CATQTGTVYNEQFF. V usage is TRBV7-3 and J usage is TRBJ2-1; 7 nucleotides agree with TRBD1. Germline V gene sequence: CDR1 SGHTA, CDR2 FQGTGA. Unmatched junction bases numbered 10, after V lost 10 bases and J lost 4 bases. The CDR3 is 14 residues long.

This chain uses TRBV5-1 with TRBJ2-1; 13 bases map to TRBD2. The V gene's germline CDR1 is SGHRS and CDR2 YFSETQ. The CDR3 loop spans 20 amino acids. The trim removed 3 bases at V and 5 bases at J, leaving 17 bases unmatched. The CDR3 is CASSYSGLAGAGTMDNEQFF. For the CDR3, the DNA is TGCGCCAGCAGCTATAGCGGACTAGCGGGAGCAGGAACAATGGACAATGAGCAGTTCTTC.

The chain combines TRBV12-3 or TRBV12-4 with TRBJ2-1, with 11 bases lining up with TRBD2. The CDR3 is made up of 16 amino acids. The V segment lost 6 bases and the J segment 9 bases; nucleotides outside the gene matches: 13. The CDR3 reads CASSPRGLAGGIEQFF. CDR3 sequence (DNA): TGTGCCAGCAGCCCGAGGGGCCTAGCGGGGGGTATTGAGCAGTTCTTC.

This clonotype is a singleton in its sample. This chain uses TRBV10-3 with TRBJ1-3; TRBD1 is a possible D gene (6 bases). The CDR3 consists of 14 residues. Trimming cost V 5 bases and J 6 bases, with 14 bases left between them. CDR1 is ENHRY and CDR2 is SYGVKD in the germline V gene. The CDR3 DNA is TGTGCCATCAGTCCTCCTGACAGGATAAACACCATATATTTT. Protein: CAISPPDRINTIYF.

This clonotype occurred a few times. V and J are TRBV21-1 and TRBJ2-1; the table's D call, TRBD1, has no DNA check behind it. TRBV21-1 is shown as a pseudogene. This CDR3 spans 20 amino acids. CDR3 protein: CASSKYEGMGLRRGYNEQFF. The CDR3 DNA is TGTGCCAGCAGCAAATACGAGGGGATGGGATTGCGAAGAGGCTACAATGAGCAGTTCTTC.

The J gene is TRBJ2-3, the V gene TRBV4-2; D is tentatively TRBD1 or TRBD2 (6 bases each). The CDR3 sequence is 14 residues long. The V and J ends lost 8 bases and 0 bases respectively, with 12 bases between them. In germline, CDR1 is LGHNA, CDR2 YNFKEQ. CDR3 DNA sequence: TGTGCCAGCCGGGGGACACACAGCACAGATACGCAGTATTTT. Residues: CASRGTHSTDTQYF.

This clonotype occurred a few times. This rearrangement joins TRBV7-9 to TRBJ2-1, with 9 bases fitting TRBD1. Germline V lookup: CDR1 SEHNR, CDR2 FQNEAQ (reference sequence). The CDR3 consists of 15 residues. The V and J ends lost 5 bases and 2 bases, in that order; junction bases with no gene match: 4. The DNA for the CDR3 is TGTGCCAGCAGCCGTACAGGGGGCCCCTACAATGAGCAGTTCTTC. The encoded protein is CASSRTGGPYNEQFF.

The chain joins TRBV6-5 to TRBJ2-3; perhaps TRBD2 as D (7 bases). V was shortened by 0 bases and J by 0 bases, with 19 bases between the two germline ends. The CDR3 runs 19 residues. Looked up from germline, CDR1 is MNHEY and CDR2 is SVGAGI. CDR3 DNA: TGTGCCAGCAGTTACTCGAGGGGGGGCCGAGAGTCGAGCACAGATACGCAGTATTTT. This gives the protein CASSYSRGGRESSTDTQYF.

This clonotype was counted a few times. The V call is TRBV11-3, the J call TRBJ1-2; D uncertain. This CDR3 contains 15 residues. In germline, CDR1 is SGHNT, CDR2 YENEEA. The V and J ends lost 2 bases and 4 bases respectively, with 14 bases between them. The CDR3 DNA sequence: TGTGCCAGCAGCTTAAGGCTCCCAGCCGGCTATGGCTACACCTTC. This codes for CASSLRLPAGYGYTF.

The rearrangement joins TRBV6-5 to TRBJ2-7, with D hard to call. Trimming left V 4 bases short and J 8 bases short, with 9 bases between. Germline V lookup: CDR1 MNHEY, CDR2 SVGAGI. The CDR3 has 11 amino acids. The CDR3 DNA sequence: TGTGCCAGCAGTTCCAGACACAAGCAGTACTTC. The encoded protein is CASSSRHKQYF.

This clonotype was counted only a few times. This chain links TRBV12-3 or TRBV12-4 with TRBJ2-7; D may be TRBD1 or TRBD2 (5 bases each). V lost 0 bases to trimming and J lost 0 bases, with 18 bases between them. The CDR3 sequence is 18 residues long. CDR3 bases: TGTGCCAGCAGTTTAGCGCAGGGTCGGAAGGGGAGCTCCTACGAGCAGTACTTC. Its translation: CASSLAQGRKGSSYEQYF.

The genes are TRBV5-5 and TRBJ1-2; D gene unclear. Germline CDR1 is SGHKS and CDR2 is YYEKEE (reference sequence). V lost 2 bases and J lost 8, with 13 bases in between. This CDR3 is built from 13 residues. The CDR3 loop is CASSLDPLSGYTF. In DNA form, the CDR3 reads TGTGCCAGCAGCTTAGACCCCCTCTCCGGCTACACCTTC.

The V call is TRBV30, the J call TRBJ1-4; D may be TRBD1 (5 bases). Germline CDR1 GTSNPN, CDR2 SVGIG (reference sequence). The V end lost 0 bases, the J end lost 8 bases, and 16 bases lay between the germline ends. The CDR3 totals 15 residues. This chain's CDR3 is CAWSVGLRGGEKLFF. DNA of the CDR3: TGTGCCTGGAGTGTAGGTTTGAGGGGAGGCGAAAAACTGTTTTTT.

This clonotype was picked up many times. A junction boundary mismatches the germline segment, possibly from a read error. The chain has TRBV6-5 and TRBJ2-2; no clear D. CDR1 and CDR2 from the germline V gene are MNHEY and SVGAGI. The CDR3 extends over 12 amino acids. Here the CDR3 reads CASSYNTGELFF. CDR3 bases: TGCGCCAGCAGCTATAACACCGGGGAGCTGTTTTTT.

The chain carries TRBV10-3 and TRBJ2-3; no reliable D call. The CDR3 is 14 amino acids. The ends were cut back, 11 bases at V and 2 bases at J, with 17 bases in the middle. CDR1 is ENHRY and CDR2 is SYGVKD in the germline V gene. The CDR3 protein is CASRGYSNTDTQYF. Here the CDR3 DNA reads TGTGCCTCCCGAGGCTACTCCAACACAGATACGCAGTATTTT.

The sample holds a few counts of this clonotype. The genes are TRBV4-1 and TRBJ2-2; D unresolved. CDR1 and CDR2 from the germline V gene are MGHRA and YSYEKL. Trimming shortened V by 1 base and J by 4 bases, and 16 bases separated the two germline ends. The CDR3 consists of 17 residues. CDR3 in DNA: TGCGCCAGCAGCCAAGTCAACGTGGGTCCAGGCACCGGGGAGCTGTTTTTT. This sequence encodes CASSQVNVGPGTGELFF.

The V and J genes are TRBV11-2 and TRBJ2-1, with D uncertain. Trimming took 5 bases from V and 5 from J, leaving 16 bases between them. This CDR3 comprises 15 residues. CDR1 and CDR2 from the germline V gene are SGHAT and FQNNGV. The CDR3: CASSPVFSTNNEQFF. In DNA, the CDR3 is TGTGCCAGCAGCCCGGTGTTTTCCACAAACAATGAGCAGTTCTTC.

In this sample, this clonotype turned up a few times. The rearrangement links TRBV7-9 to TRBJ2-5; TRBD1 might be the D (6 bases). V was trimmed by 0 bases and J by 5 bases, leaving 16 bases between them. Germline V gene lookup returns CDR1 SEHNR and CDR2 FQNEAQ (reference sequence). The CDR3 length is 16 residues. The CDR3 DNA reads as TGTGCCAGCAGCTTAGCGAACAGGGCCCCAGCGGAGACCCAGTACTTC. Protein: CASSLANRAPAETQYF.

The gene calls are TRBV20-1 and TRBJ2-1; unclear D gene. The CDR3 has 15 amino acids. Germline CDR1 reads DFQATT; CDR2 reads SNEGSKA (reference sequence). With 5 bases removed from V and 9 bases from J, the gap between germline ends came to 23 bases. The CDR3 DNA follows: TGCAGTGCTTCGCCCAACCGGGCCATAGCTCTTGAGCAGTTCTTC. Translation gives CSASPNRAIALEQFF.

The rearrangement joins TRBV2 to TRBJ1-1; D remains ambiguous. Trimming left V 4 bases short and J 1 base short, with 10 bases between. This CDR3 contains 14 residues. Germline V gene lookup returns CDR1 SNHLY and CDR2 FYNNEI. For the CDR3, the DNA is TGTGCCAGCAGTGCGTCAGAACCGAACACTGAAGCTTTCTTT. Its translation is CASSASEPNTEAFF.

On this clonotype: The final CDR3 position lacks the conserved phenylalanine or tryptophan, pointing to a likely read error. The CDR3 reads CASSGEGSGIRETQYV. CDR3 DNA: TGTGCCAGCAGTGGAGAGGGTAGCGGGATCCGGGAGACCCAGTACGTC. The gene calls are TRBV2 and TRBJ2-5; 8 nucleotides align to TRBD2. This CDR3 region has 16 residues. After removal of 4 bases from V and 5 bases from J, the junction contained 12 bases not matched to a gene. Germline lookup yields CDR1 SNHLY and CDR2 FYNNEI.

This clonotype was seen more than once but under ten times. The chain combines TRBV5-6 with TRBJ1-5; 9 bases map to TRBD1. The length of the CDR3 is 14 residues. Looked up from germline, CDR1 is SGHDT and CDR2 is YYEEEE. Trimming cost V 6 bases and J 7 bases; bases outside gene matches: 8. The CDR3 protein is CASTLTGGEQPQHF. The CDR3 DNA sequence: TGTGCCAGCACCCTGACAGGGGGTGAACAGCCCCAGCATTTT.

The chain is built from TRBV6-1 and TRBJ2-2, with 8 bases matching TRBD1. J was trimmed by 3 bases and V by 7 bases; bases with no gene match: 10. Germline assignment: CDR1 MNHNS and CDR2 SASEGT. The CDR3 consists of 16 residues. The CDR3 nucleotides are TGTGCCAGCACGAAAACAGGGGGAGGAGACACCGGGGAGCTGTTTTTT. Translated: CASTKTGGGDTGELFF.

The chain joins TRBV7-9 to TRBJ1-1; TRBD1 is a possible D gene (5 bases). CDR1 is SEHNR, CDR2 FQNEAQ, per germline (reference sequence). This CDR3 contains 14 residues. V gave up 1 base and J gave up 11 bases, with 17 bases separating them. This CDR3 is CASSLGGRTRAAFF. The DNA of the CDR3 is TGTGCCAGCAGCTTAGGGGGCCGTACGAGGGCGGCTTTCTTT. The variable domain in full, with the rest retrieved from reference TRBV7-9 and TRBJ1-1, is DTGVSQNPRHKITKRGQNVTFRCDPISEHNRLYWYRQTLGQGPEFLTYFQNEAQLEKSRLLSDRFSAERPKGSFSTLEIQRTEQGDSAMYLCASSLGGRTRAAFFGQGTRLTVV.

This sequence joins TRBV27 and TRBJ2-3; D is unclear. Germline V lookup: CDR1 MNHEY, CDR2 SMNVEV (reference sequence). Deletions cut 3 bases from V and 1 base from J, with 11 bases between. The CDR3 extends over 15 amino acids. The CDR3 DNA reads TGTGCCAGCAGTTTGGTTCGGGCCGGCACAGATACGCAGTATTTT. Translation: CASSLVRAGTDTQYF.

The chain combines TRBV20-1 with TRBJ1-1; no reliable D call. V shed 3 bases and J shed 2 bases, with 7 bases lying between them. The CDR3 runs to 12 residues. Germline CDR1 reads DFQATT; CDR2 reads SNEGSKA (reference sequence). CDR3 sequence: CSARKTNTEAFF. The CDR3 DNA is TGCAGTGCTAGGAAGACCAACACTGAAGCTTTCTTT.

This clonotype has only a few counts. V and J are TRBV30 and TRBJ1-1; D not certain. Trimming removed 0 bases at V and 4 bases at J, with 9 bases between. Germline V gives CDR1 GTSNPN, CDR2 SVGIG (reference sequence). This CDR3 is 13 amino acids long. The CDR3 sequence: CAWSVDRGTEAFF. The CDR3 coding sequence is TGTGCCTGGAGTGTTGATCGGGGCACTGAAGCTTTCTTT. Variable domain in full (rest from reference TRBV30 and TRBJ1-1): SQTIHQWPATLVQPVGSPLSLECTVEGTSNPNLYWYRQAAGRGLQLLFYSVGIGQISSEVPQNLSASRPQDRQFILSSKKLLLSDSGFYLCAWSVDRGTEAFFGQGTRLTVV.

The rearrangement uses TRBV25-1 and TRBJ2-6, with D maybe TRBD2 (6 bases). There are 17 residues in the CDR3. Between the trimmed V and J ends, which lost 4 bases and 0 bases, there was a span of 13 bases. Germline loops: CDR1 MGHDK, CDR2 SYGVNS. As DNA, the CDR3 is TGTGCCAGCAGTGGGGGGGTCGGGGGCTCTGGGGCCAACGTCCTGACTTTC. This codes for CASSGGVGGSGANVLTF.